The 10 T cell receptor beta chains below come from one sample, sequenced in a study of cytomegalovirus exposure and HLA in healthy donors. In the PCR, 60 Vbeta and 13 Jbeta primers were used. TCRdb keeps only in-frame clones here, not all; method: immunoSEQ multiplex PCR. The data contain about 80,000 clones, 80% of them singletons. The sequencing sample was made of PBMCs. These TCRs come from a man in his fifties in good health and CMV-seropositive.

The genes are TRBV4-1 and TRBJ2-5; 9 positions agree with TRBD1. The J segment lost 3 bases and the V segment lost 0 bases, leaving 11 bases of the junction unmatched. CDR3 length: 18 residues. CDR1 and CDR2 from the germline V gene are MGHRA and YSYEKL. CDR3 sequence: CASSQDGTPGQGEETQYF. CDR3 sequence (DNA): TGCGCCAGCAGCCAAGATGGGACCCCGGGACAGGGCGAAGAGACCCAGTACTTC.

The chain combines TRBV12-5 with TRBJ2-5; weak D call: TRBD1 (6 bases). Germline CDR1 and CDR2: LGHNT and FRNRAP. The ends were cut back, 7 bases at V and 0 bases at J, with 15 bases in the middle. The CDR3 covers 15 residues. CDR3 in amino acids: CASVRQEWYQETQYF. CDR3 coding DNA: TGTGCTAGTGTTAGACAGGAATGGTACCAAGAGACCCAGTACTTC.

The chain has TRBV27 and TRBJ2-7, with D perhaps matching TRBD1 (6 bases). The CDR3 consists of 13 residues. Germline V gene data show CDR1 as MNHEY and CDR2 as SMNVEV (reference sequence). Trimming left V 4 bases short and J 6 bases short, with 13 bases between. CDR3 residues: CASSSRQAVEQYF. The DNA for the CDR3 is TGTGCCAGCAGTTCCCGACAGGCGGTCGAGCAGTACTTC.

Concerning this clone itself: Relative to the germline gene, one junction end is altered; a read error may explain this. The genes are TRBV7-9 and TRBJ2-1; 9 positions match TRBD2. CDR1 is SEHNR, CDR2 FQNEAQ, per germline (reference sequence). This CDR3 spans 15 amino acids. The DNA for the CDR3 is TGTGCCAGCAGCCTAGCGGGGTGGGAAGGAAGCGGGCAGTTCTTC. This codes for CASSLAGWEGSGQFF.

This chain joins TRBV6-1 and TRBJ1-2; 10 bases are a match to TRBD1. The CDR3 contains 13 residues. CDR1 is MNHNS, CDR2 SASEGT, per germline. After removal of 8 bases from V and 4 bases from J, the junction contained 4 bases not matched to a gene. The CDR3 sequence is CASGRQGAYGYTF. CDR3 bases: TGTGCCAGCGGCAGACAGGGGGCCTATGGCTACACCTTC.

The rearrangement links TRBV12-5 to TRBJ2-5, with 7 bases identical to TRBD1. With V trimmed by 0 bases and J by 5 bases, 12 bases remained unmatched. CDR3 length: 17 amino acids. Germline CDR1 and CDR2: LGHNT and FRNRAP. Written as DNA, the CDR3 is TGTGCTAGTGGTTTGGTCCGGGACAGTAACCTCGGGGAGACCCAGTACTTC. It specifies CASGLVRDSNLGETQYF.

The chain carries TRBV5-4 and TRBJ2-3, with a possible D match to TRBD2 (5 bases). The length of the CDR3 is 14 residues. Germline CDR1 reads SGHNT; CDR2 reads YYREEE (reference sequence). V was shortened by 2 bases and J by 2 bases, with 9 bases between the two germline ends. In DNA form, the CDR3 reads TGTGCCAGCAGCTTAAGGGAGAACACAGATACGCAGTATTTT. Amino acids: CASSLRENTDTQYF. Full variable domain (missing parts from reference TRBV5-4 and TRBJ2-3): ETGVTQSPTHLIKTRGQQVTLRCSSQSGHNTVSWYQQALGQGPQFIFQYYREEENGRGNFPPRFSGLQFPNYSSELNVNALELDDSALYLCASSLRENTDTQYFGPGTRLTVL.

This chain uses TRBV5-1 with TRBJ2-7, with 7 bases matching TRBD1. Germline assignment: CDR1 SGHRS and CDR2 YFSETQ. With 7 bases clipped from V and 3 bases from J, the junction kept 10 bases outside the gene matches. The CDR3 is 14 amino acids. CDR3 amino acids: CASFDLAGGYEQYF. As DNA, the CDR3 is TGCGCCAGCTTCGACCTGGCAGGGGGCTACGAGCAGTACTTC.

V gene TRBV6-5 combines with J gene TRBJ1-1, with 7 nucleotides matching TRBD1. V gave up 7 bases and J gave up 0 bases; unmatched junction bases: 2. Germline CDR1 and CDR2: MNHEY and SVGAGI. The length of the CDR3 is 13 residues. CDR3 sequence reads: CASNRGMNTEAFF. The CDR3 DNA follows: TGTGCCAGCAACAGGGGAATGAACACTGAAGCTTTCTTT.

The chain links TRBV28 to TRBJ2-1, with 12 bases identical to TRBD1. Germline V CDR1 and CDR2: MDHEN, SYDVKM. This CDR3 is built from 18 residues. V gave up 6 bases and J gave up 3 bases; unmatched junction bases: 12. The CDR3 nucleotides read TGTGCCAGCAGCGAGACCGGGACAGGGGGCCGTAGCTACAATGAGCAGTTCTTC. Translating it yields CASSETGTGGRSYNEQFF.